This T cell receptor beta chain was recovered during a study of CD8+CD57+ T cells in acquired aplastic anemia. Whole-study context: CD4+ and CD8+ cells, once sorted, gave DNA averaging approximately 3.3 ug. Researchers reported that healthy donors averaged approximately 10 million reads for CD4+ cells. The study, taken as a whole, reports: Between patients and controls, CD8+ Simpson's diversity did not vary significantly. In common between the patients and the controls were around 29 CD8+ CDR3 sequences.

CDR3 and TCR beta VDJ profiling relied on genomic DNA as the template. Using its own MiXCR run on the reads, TCRdb lists one record per CDR3 protein. The table includes 35,000 to 45,000 distinct CDR3 sequences, approximately 67% detected once. Germline values: CDR1 SNHLY, CDR2 FYNNEI. The CDR3 is made up of 11 amino acids. The V gene lost 5 bases and the J gene lost 3 bases, with 5 bases spanning the gap. In its sample, this clonotype was seen a few times. Its cognate antigen is unknown. The sequencing sample was made of sorted CD4+, CD8+, or CD8+CD57+ T cells (not recorded which) from PBMCs. The chain joins TRBV2 to TRBJ2-7; D uncertain. The source of this sequence is a human donor in good health, serving as a control. CDR3: CASSPIYEQYF. The CDR3 region has the DNA TGTGCCAGCAGTCCTATCTACGAGCAGTACTTC.